This T cell receptor (beta chain) originates from a study of T cells after yellow fever vaccination. This clonotype has just a few counts. Its antigen is currently unknown. This CDR3 is 14 amino acids long. Germline V gene data show CDR1 as MGHRA and CDR2 as YSYEKL. V shed 1 base and J 0 bases; nucleotides not matched to a gene: 0. Study-level points and caveats: Among primary-vaccination clones, most reappeared after the booster, at 95% to 96% for CD4 and under 90% for CD8. The study found a weaker secondary response that peaked faster, day 5 versus 15. Within FACS-sorted repertoires, abundant clonotypes contaminating from the bulk population could be present.

Making TCR cDNA involved 5'RACE template switching, which added UMIs and a universal primer site. One entry per CDR3 protein, called by TCRdb with MiXCR from the 5' RACE reads. The sample consists of 150,000 to 200,000 distinct CDR3 sequences, approximately 11% of them appearing once. This material consisted of CD8+ T cells sorted from PBMCs, taken 15 days after the yellow fever booster vaccination. The chain uses TRBV4-1 and TRBJ2-7; 7 positions match TRBD1. The sequence came from a man aged 18 to 35 who received the YFV17D yellow fever vaccine. The CDR3 region is CASSQGDSSYEQYF. CDR3 nucleotides: TGCGCCAGCAGCCAAGGGGACAGCTCCTACGAGCAGTACTTC.